The 13 T cell receptor beta chains below were found in one sample sequenced in a study of breast tumors, draining lymph nodes, adjacent tissues. TCRdb re-called the multiplex PCR reads with MiXCR, one entry per CDR3 protein. The repertoire consists of 150,000 to 200,000 distinct CDR3 sequences, with roughly 30% occurring once and the leading ten covering 3.5% to 4.5%. Breast cancer patients provided tissue from their axillary draining lymph nodes. The specimen sequenced was axillary lymph node tissue. The receptors shown here come from a female donor with breast cancer. Some clones in this sample may be carry-over from other donors' samples.

This chain connects TRBV6-5 to TRBJ1-2; TRBD1 matches at 10 bases. The junction had 13 bases not matched to a gene; V was cut back by 7 bases and J by 5 bases. The CDR3 spans 16 residues. Germline values: CDR1 MNHEY, CDR2 SVGAGI. CDR3 in amino acids: CASTISGQGLGYGYTF. CDR3 nucleotide sequence: TGTGCCAGCACCATATCGGGACAGGGGTTAGGATATGGCTACACCTTC.

In this sample, this clonotype turned up many times. The chain uses TRBV9 and TRBJ2-3; a weak D match, TRBD1 (5 bases). The germline V and J ends were trimmed by 0 bases and 5 bases, with 13 bases remaining between them. CDR3 length: 15 amino acids. CDR1 and CDR2 from the germline V gene are SGDLS and YYNGEE. DNA of the CDR3: TGTGCCAGCAGCGTAGGGGGCCTAGATGGAGATACGCAGTATTTT. Amino acids: CASSVGGLDGDTQYF.

This clonotype appeared many times. The rearrangement links TRBV14 to TRBJ2-3; D might be TRBD1 or TRBD2, each matching 5 bases. The CDR3 contains 17 residues. Germline CDR1 SGHDN, CDR2 FVKESK. Trimming removed 1 base at V and 2 bases at J, with 16 bases between. The chain's CDR3 is CASSQGAGTLPTDTQYF. The CDR3 DNA is TGTGCCAGCAGCCAAGGGGCCGGGACCTTACCCACAGATACGCAGTATTTT. The variable domain in full, with the rest retrieved from reference TRBV14 and TRBJ2-3, is EAGVTQFPSHSVIEKGQTVTLRCDPISGHDNLYWYRRVMGKEIKFLLHFVKESKQDESGMPNNRFLAERTGGTYSTLKVQPAELEDSGVYFCASSQGAGTLPTDTQYFGPGTRLTVL.

Many counts were recorded for this clonotype. J is TRBJ2-3 and V is TRBV20-1, with D perhaps given as TRBD1 or TRBD2 (5 bases each). CDR1 and CDR2 from the germline V gene are DFQATT and SNEGSKA (reference sequence). This CDR3 comprises 20 residues. V was trimmed by 0 bases and J by 6 bases, leaving 31 bases between them. CDR3 sequence reads: CSARDRVKVTGTSFFDTQYF. In DNA form, the CDR3 reads TGCAGTGCTAGAGATCGAGTAAAGGTCACCGGGACCTCTTTCTTCGATACGCAGTATTTT.

This clonotype was seen many times. The chain recombines TRBV5-4 with TRBJ2-5; D not certain. Germline CDR1 and CDR2: SGHNT and YYREEE (reference sequence). CDR3 length: 13 residues. The V gene lost 0 bases and the J gene lost 5 bases, with 8 bases spanning the gap. The CDR3 protein is CASSLGPLETQYF. CDR3 coding DNA: TGTGCCAGCAGCTTGGGACCGCTCGAGACCCAGTACTTC.

This clonotype came up many times. The rearrangement uses TRBV7-9 and TRBJ2-7; tentative D call: TRBD1 (5 bases). The CDR3 loop spans 13 amino acids. V lost 3 bases, J lost 0 bases, and 6 bases lay in between. CDR1 and CDR2 from the germline V gene are SEHNR and FQNEAQ (reference sequence). CDR3 protein: CASSFGASYEQYF. The CDR3 nucleotides are TGTGCCAGCAGCTTTGGGGCCTCCTACGAGCAGTACTTC.

In the case of this clonotype: This may be a read error, as it is one base from a much larger clone. The chain carries TRBV6-5 and TRBJ2-7, with 10 bases aligning to TRBD1. In germline, CDR1 is MNHEY, CDR2 SVGAGI. The CDR3 is 14 residues long. The CDR3 protein is CASRDDRGLYERYF. In DNA form, the CDR3 reads TGTGCCAGCAGGGACGACAGGGGGCTCTACGAGCGGTACTTC.

This clonotype was counted many times. The V call is TRBV19, the J call TRBJ2-5; D gene ambiguous. Germline lookup yields CDR1 LNHDA and CDR2 SQIVND (reference sequence). The length of the CDR3 is 13 residues. V was clipped by 6 bases and J by 5 bases, with 13 bases between them. The DNA for the CDR3 is TGTGCCAGTAGGCTGACCGGTGGGGAGACCCAGTACTTC. Its protein product is CASRLTGGETQYF.

This clonotype was seen once. V gene TRBV20-1 combines with J gene TRBJ2-3; D is tentatively TRBD1 or TRBD2 (5 bases each). CDR3 size: 11 residues. Germline V CDR1 and CDR2: DFQATT, SNEGSKA (reference sequence). Trimming removed 2 bases at V and 11 bases at J, with 11 bases between. Here the CDR3 reads CSARRGDEQYF. Here the CDR3 DNA reads TGCAGTGCTAGACGGGGCGACGAGCAGTATTTT.

This clonotype has ten or more counts. The genes are TRBV12-3 or TRBV12-4 and TRBJ1-5; D is uncertain. The CDR3 loop spans 13 amino acids. V was clipped by 5 bases and J by 4 bases, with 9 bases between them. This CDR3 is CASSQVKNQPQHF. The CDR3, as DNA: TGTGCCAGCAGTCAGGTAAAGAATCAGCCCCAGCATTTT.

The genes are TRBV2 and TRBJ2-7; 7 bases are a match to TRBD2. The CDR3 extends over 11 amino acids. The V gene's germline CDR1 is SNHLY and CDR2 FYNNEI. J lost 5 bases, V lost 8 bases, and 3 bases had no gene match. The CDR3 sequence is CASWEGHEQYF. CDR3 bases: TGTGCCAGCTGGGAGGGACACGAGCAGTACTTC.

This rearrangement joins TRBV12-3 or TRBV12-4 to TRBJ2-7; 12 bases align to TRBD1. The CDR3 extends over 16 amino acids. With 6 bases clipped from V and 6 bases from J, the junction kept 12 bases outside the gene matches. This CDR3 is CASSKGDRGRRCEQYF. CDR3 sequence (DNA): TGTGCCAGCAGCAAGGGGGACAGGGGGCGTCGGTGCGAGCAGTACTTC.

The J gene is TRBJ1-6, the V gene TRBV7-9; no clear D gene. Trimming left V 4 bases short and J 2 bases short, with 9 bases between. This CDR3 spans 15 amino acids. CDR1 SEHNR and CDR2 FQNEAQ come from the germline V gene (reference sequence). The CDR3 sequence: CASSSERAYNSPLHF. The DNA for the CDR3 is TGTGCCAGCAGCTCGGAGAGGGCCTATAATTCACCCCTCCACTTT.